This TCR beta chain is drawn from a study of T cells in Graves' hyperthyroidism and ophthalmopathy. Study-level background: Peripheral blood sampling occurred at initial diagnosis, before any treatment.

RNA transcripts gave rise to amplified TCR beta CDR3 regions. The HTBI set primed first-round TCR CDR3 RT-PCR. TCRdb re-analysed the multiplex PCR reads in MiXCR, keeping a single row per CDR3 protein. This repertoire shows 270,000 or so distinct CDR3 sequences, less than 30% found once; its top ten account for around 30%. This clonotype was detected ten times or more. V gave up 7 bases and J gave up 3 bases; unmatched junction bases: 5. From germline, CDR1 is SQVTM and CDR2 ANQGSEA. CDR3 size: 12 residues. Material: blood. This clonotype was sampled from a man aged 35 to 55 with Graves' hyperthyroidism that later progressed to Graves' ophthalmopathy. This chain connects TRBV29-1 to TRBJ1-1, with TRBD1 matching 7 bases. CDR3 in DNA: TGCAGCGGAAGTACAGGGGACACTGAAGCTTTCTTT. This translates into CSGSTGDTEAFF.